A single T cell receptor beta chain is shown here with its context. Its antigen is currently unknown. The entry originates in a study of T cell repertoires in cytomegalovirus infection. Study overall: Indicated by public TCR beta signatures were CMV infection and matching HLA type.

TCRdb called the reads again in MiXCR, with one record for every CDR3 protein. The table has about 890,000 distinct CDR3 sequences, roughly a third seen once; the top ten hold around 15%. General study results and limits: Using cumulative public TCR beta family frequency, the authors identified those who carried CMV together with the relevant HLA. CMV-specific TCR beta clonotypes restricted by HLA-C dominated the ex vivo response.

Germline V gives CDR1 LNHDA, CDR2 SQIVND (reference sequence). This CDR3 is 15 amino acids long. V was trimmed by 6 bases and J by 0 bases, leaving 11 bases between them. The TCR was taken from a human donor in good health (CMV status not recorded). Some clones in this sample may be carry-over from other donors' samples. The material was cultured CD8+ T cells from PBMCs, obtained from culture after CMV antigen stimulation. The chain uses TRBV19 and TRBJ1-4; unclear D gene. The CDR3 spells CASRPLRTTNEKLFF. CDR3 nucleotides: TGTGCCAGTAGACCCCTCAGAACAACTAATGAAAAACTGTTTTTT.